Sequencing of this TCR beta chain was carried out in a study of cytomegalovirus exposure and HLA in healthy donors. Whole-study findings and limits: Reportedly, cytomegalovirus status was diagnosed with high sensitivity and specificity. HLA alleles were associated with around 17,000 TCR beta sequences in a later analysis at 0.05 false discovery rate. The study recorded 150 to 200 TCR beta chains that were cytomegalovirus-associated.

Comment on this clone: The antigen is unknown.

The study sampled nominally healthy donors, though unrecorded immune exposures were likely. 60 Vbeta and 13 Jbeta primers were used in PCR. Sequenced by immunoSEQ multiplex PCR; TCRdb stores in-frame clones only, minus some. Of approximately 59,000 clones in the sample, approximately 74% were seen once. With 4 bases removed from V and 4 bases from J, the gap between germline ends came to 17 bases. Germline V gene data show CDR1 as SQVTM and CDR2 as ANQGSEA. The CDR3 covers 15 residues. Source material: PBMCs. The sequence derives from a middle-aged man in good health and CMV-seropositive. The chain combines TRBV29-1 with TRBJ1-3, with D possibly matching TRBD1 (6 bases). CDR3 residues: CSVVGIQGTGNTIYF. CDR3 nucleotide sequence: TGCAGCGTTGTGGGGATTCAGGGGACCGGAAACACCATATATTTT.